A selection of T cell receptor beta chains follows, all from one sample in a study of T cell clusters in autoimmune cytopenias. TCRdb reanalyzed the multiplex PCR reads and collapses them to one entry per CDR3 protein, without DNA. The sample totals 4,000 or so distinct CDR3 sequences. Sequencing was carried out using peripheral blood. These TCRs come from a human donor with an autoimmune cytopenia or autoimmune hepatitis (not recorded which). Each CDR3 is given with its conserved first and last residue. Not all rows give a size; the values are once, few, many and, for expanded clones, a class.

V: TRBV27
length: 17
size: medium-sized
J: TRBJ2-2
CDR3: CASSVTGGYSNTGELFF

V: TRBV18
length: 15
size: medium-sized
J: TRBJ1-2
CDR3: CASSPPLAGRYGYTF

V: TRBV6-2/TRBV6-3
length: 14
size: -
J: TRBJ1-4
CDR3: CASSRLRGGVELFF

V: TRBV29-1
length: 13
size: -
J: TRBJ2-2
CDR3: CSVYSYSSGELFF

V: TRBV29-1
length: 15
size: large
J: TRBJ2-6
CDR3: CSVLAGDGGANVLTF

V: TRBV6-2/TRBV6-3
length: 14
size: -
J: TRBJ2-7
CDR3: CASTWGQGDPEQYF

V: TRBV6-1
length: 15
size: -
J: TRBJ2-5
CDR3: CASSDRQGAVYEQYF

V: TRBV6-2/TRBV6-3
length: 13
size: medium-sized
J: TRBJ2-5
CDR3: CASSSTGLETQYF

V: TRBV29-1
length: 13
size: -
J: TRBJ2-1
CDR3: CSGGFEGGYEQFF

V: TRBV6-6
length: 14
size: -
J: TRBJ2-6
CDR3: CASSYPPGANVLTF

V: TRBV19
length: 15
size: medium-sized
J: TRBJ2-1
CDR3: CASSKSPSGIDEQFF

V: TRBV30
length: 12
size: -
J: TRBJ2-5
CDR3: CAWKGGQETQYF

V: TRBV5-4
length: 12
size: -
J: TRBJ2-1
CDR3: CASTLEDNEQFF

V: TRBV10-3
length: 19
size: -
J: TRBJ2-1
CDR3: CAISGPGLAGGKSYNEQFF

V: TRBV5-4
length: 15
size: medium-sized
J: TRBJ2-7
CDR3: CASSLAEGVLGEQYF

V: TRBV19
length: 14
size: large
J: TRBJ1-4
CDR3: CASRIQGELEKLFF

V: TRBV7-9
length: 18
size: medium-sized
J: TRBJ2-6
CDR3: CASSLGPHRMSGANVLTF

V: TRBV6-5
length: 18
size: -
J: TRBJ2-2
CDR3: CASSYRASGRPHTGELFF

V: TRBV5-4
length: 13
size: medium-sized
J: TRBJ2-3
CDR3: CASSLSSADTQYF

V: TRBV30
length: 14
size: -
J: TRBJ1-6
CDR3: CAWRLQGRNSPLHF

V: TRBV20-1
length: 14
size: -
J: TRBJ2-3
CDR3: CSAKAGEGTDTQYF

V: TRBV27
length: 16
size: -
J: TRBJ1-1
CDR3: CASSSKGQRGLTEAFF

V: TRBV11-1
length: 14
size: -
J: TRBJ2-5
CDR3: CASSPNRVQETQYF

V: TRBV19
length: 15
size: medium-sized
J: TRBJ2-3
CDR3: CASSTWDRDTDTQYF

V: TRBV27
length: 13
size: -
J: TRBJ2-2
CDR3: CASSNGEAGELFF

V: TRBV10-3
length: 15
size: -
J: TRBJ2-5
CDR3: CAISVTSGNQETQYF

V: TRBV30
length: 13
size: -
J: TRBJ2-7
CDR3: CASSTGTAYEQYF